The sequence of this TCR beta chain was determined in a study of T cell repertoires in cytomegalovirus infection. Study outcomes and limitations: What dominated the ex vivo response were HLA-C-restricted CMV-specific TCR beta clonotypes. Cumulative public TCR beta family frequency identified CMV carriers with the relevant HLA.

The CDR3 totals 18 residues. The V and J ends lost 4 bases and 4 bases, in that order; junction bases with no gene match: 10. Germline lookup yields CDR1 LGHDT and CDR2 YNNKEL (reference sequence). Via MiXCR, TCRdb re-called the reads, giving one row per CDR3 protein. The sample has 900,000 to 950,000 distinct CDR3 sequences, roughly 30% seen once; the top ten hold over 10%. About this clonotype: As yet, its antigen is unknown.

The chain has TRBV3-1 and TRBJ2-2, with 12 bases lining up with TRBD2. This TCR was sampled from a human donor in good health (CMV status not recorded). Some clones in this sample may be carry-over from other donors' samples. The specimen was cultured CD8+ T cells from PBMCs, collected from culture after CMV antigen stimulation. The CDR3 sequence is CASSPLAGGPYGTGELFF. CDR3 coding DNA: TGTGCCAGCAGCCCCCTAGCGGGGGGGCCGTACGGCACCGGGGAGCTGTTTTTT.